The source of this T cell receptor (beta chain) is a study of beta chain features in type 1 diabetes (dated by TCRdb to between 2018 and 2020). For the wider study: No differences in mean age, gender distribution, total cell number or subset yield were found between patients and healthy donors. A total of about 99,000,000 sorted cells were examined across all samples, and RNA yield correlated strongly with the number of cells per subset. In the study, recently diagnosed type 1 diabetes patients and matched healthy donors were compared on the TCRB repertoires of their sorted circulating CD4+ T cell subsets. Whereas all 30 or so donors provided naive and central memory subsets, regulatory and stem cell-like memory subsets were isolated from just 8 patients and roughly eight healthy donors.

From each donor, a single peripheral blood sample of about 100 mL on average was drawn into heparinised tubes. A BD FACSAria II was used to sort naive, central memory, regulatory and stem cell-like memory CD4+ T cells with a panel that included CD45RO, CCR7, CD25, CD127, CD95 and CD27. Purity was above 95% for every sorted population. PBMCs were separated immediately by Lymphoprep density gradient centrifugation and were stained directly, without being cultured. Samples were stained and sorted in pairs, with one healthy donor and one patient per experiment, so that batch effects were minimized. CDR1 MDHEN and CDR2 SYDVKM are derived from the germline V gene. From the cysteine up to the phenylalanine, the CDR3 has a length of 15 residues. The only DNA kept is the CDR3, 45 bases in frame from the first base. Clipping removes 7 bases from V and 2 bases from J, with 8 as the unmatched junction base count.

What the authors observed across the whole study: Naive, central memory and regulatory TCRB repertoires appeared to be more alike among patients than among healthy donors. A moderate but significant shortening of TCRB CDR3 length was observed in type 1 diabetes patients in all four CD4+ subsets. Because the HLA sub-analyses included only small numbers of individuals, any influence of HLA type on TCRB rearrangement was left unresolved. At VDJ recombination sites, type 1 diabetes patients had fewer insertions and more deleted nucleotides, which implies abnormalities in thymic rearrangement. Because cDNA rather than genomic DNA was sequenced, highly expressing activated cells could have been over-represented, although no difference in activation and CD3 levels was found between groups. Shorter templates might have been favored by PCR, but patient and control samples were amplified and corrected together, so both groups would have been affected equally by any skew.

The High Capacity cDNA Reverse Transcription Kit was used to reverse transcribe all of the isolated RNA, meaning that expressed TCRB transcripts were what got sequenced. Deep immunoSEQ sequencing was applied to naive, central memory and regulatory T cell samples, giving an average of roughly 3.5 million total reads per sample. Sorted cells were lysed in RLT buffer, and RNA was extracted using DNase-treated RNeasy Micro or Mini kits according to cell number. To prevent cross-contamination, each cell subset was processed individually, whereas patient and healthy donor samples were processed jointly. TCRB sequences were amplified from cDNA with the immunoSEQ multiplex PCR, producing 87-bp fragments spanning the CDR3 region. Sequencing of the amplicons was performed on the Illumina HiSeq platform. Per the original workflow: Synthetic template baselines were used to correct PCR bias computationally, reads within Hamming distance 2 were collapsed together, and singletons that could not be merged were discarded. Reads were aligned to IMGT to assign V, D and J genes, CDR3 length, and insertions or deletions at six rearrangement sites. Within each subset, clonotype counts were normalized to sorted cell number, after which true diversity and Gini coefficients were computed with the tcR R package. The overlap coefficient, calculated on TCRB nucleotide sequences, was used to quantify repertoire sharing. Drawn from immuneACCESS, this table holds only the in-frame rearrangements with V and J called that TCRdb kept. Clones are partly lost; checked studies trace under half to an unresolved V gene and leave the rest unexplained. That table supplies the V and J calls and clone size; D and trimming were determined from the DNA. The sample contains around 180,000 clones, 6% to 9% of them found a single time. 0.5% of the sample goes to the ten largest clones.

This clone was observed at least ten times. The antigen it binds to is not known. Base-call qualities are not available, and no considerably larger clone is one nucleotide away. Material: central memory CD4+ T cells from blood. The clonotype originates from a man in his late teens or twenties with type 1 diabetes. The chain couples TRBV28 to TRBJ2-7, with 10 bases in between that match TRBD1. In nucleotide form, the sequence is TGTGCCAGCACATCACCAGGACAGGGGGCCTACGAGCAGTACTTC. This yields the protein CASTSPGQGAYEQYF.